Following are 29 T cell receptor beta chains from one sample sequenced in a study of cytomegalovirus exposure and HLA in healthy donors. In the PCR, 60 Vbeta and 13 Jbeta primers were used. TCRdb's table, derived via immunoSEQ multiplex PCR, lists solely in-frame clones and lacks some. Seen here are under 200,000 clones, approximately 80% observed once, and the top ten hold 2.6%. Sequencing was performed on PBMCs. These receptors were collected from a woman between 40 and 50 years old in good health and CMV-seropositive.

The gene calls are TRBV7-9 and TRBJ1-4; 7 nucleotides match TRBD1. Unmatched junction bases numbered 5, after V lost 1 base and J lost 6 bases. Germline lookup yields CDR1 SEHNR and CDR2 FQNEAQ (reference sequence). The CDR3 runs 15 residues. CDR3 nucleotide sequence: TGTGCCAGCAGCTTAGGGGGACAGAGGGATGAAAAACTGTTTTTT. It encodes CASSLGGQRDEKLFF.

The rearrangement uses TRBV4-1 and TRBJ2-7; 12 bases are shared with TRBD1. The CDR3 is 18 amino acids. Germline-derived CDR1 and CDR2 are MGHRA and YSYEKL. V dropped 5 bases and J dropped 2; count of bases not matched to a gene: 13. The CDR3, as DNA: TGCGCCAGCAGCATTTCCGGGACAGGGGGCCTTGGGCCCTACGAGCAGTACTTC. It is translated as CASSISGTGGLGPYEQYF.

V usage is TRBV7-9 and J usage is TRBJ1-5; 9 nucleotides agree with TRBD1. Germline CDR1 is SEHNR and CDR2 is FQNEAQ (reference sequence). With V trimmed by 5 bases and J by 4 bases, 3 bases remained unmatched. CDR3 size: 14 residues. CDR3 DNA: TGTGCCAGCAGCCCGGGGACAGGGAATCAGCCCCAGCATTTT. This translates into CASSPGTGNQPQHF.

This chain connects TRBV28 to TRBJ2-5; maybe TRBD1 (6 bases). Per germline, CDR1 MDHEN and CDR2 SYDVKM. The CDR3 is 16 amino acids. V was cut by 5 bases and J by 5 bases, with 21 bases left in between. For the CDR3, the DNA is TGTGCCAGCAGTAAAACCGGGACACTTGGGACCGAGACCCAGTACTTC. Its translation: CASSKTGTLGTETQYF.

This chain links TRBV5-1 with TRBJ2-1; 9 bases are a match to TRBD1. Germline CDR1 reads SGHRS; CDR2 reads YFSETQ. Unmatched junction bases numbered 7, after V lost 2 bases and J lost 7 bases. The CDR3 has 15 residues. The CDR3 here is CASSLQGASLNEQFF. The CDR3 region has the DNA TGCGCCAGCAGCTTACAGGGGGCTTCGTTGAATGAGCAGTTCTTC.

In this sample, this clone turned up once. The rearrangement links TRBV5-1 to TRBJ2-1, with 7 positions matching TRBD1. Germline trimming cut 3 bases from V and 10 bases from J; bases unmatched to any gene: 4. CDR3 length equals 12 residues. In germline, CDR1 is SGHRS, CDR2 YFSETQ. The DNA of the CDR3 is TGCGCCAGCAGCTCAACAGGGGTCGAGCAGTTCTTC. Protein: CASSSTGVEQFF.

This clone was counted a single time. The chain recombines TRBV5-4 with TRBJ2-5; D gene ambiguous. Germline V gene sequence: CDR1 SGHNT, CDR2 YYREEE (reference sequence). The CDR3 is 14 amino acids. The germline V and J ends were trimmed by 4 bases and 2 bases, with 12 bases remaining between them. The CDR3 reads CASSTWAGQETQYF. The CDR3 DNA reads as TGTGCCAGCAGCACCTGGGCTGGGCAAGAGACCCAGTACTTC.

This clone was observed a few times. CDR3 region: CASSFGTPARDYEQYF. CDR3 DNA: TGTGCCAGCTCTTTCGGGACTCCCGCGAGGGACTACGAGCAGTACTTC. This chain joins TRBV2 and TRBJ2-7, with a weak D call TRBD2 (6 bases). The CDR3 has 16 residues. With 8 bases removed from V and 3 bases from J, the gap between germline ends came to 23 bases. Germline V gene data show CDR1 as SNHLY and CDR2 as FYNNEI.

The gene calls are TRBV2 and TRBJ1-5, with D possibly TRBD1 on 5 matching bases. The V gene's germline CDR1 is SNHLY and CDR2 FYNNEI. Trimming cost V 8 bases and J 2 bases, with 13 bases left between them. The CDR3 extends over 14 amino acids. The CDR3 DNA sequence: TGTGCCAGCCGGCGGGGGGACGGCAATCAGCCCCAGCATTTT. Translating it yields CASRRGDGNQPQHF. Drawing the rest from reference TRBV2 and TRBJ1-5, the complete variable domain is EPEVTQTPSHQVTQMGQEVILRCVPISNHLYFYWYRQILGQKVEFLVSFYNNEISEKSEIFDDQFSVERPDGSNFTLKIRSTKLEDSAMYFCASRRGDGNQPQHFGDGTRLSIL.

V is TRBV27 and J is TRBJ2-7; tentatively, D is TRBD1 (6 bases). CDR3 size: 13 residues. V was shortened by 8 bases and J by 3 bases, with 14 bases between the two germline ends. Germline CDR1 reads MNHEY; CDR2 reads SMNVEV (reference sequence). In nucleotides, the CDR3 is TGTGCCAGCTCCCTGGGGGCCATCTACGAGCAGTACTTC. Translating it yields CASSLGAIYEQYF.

This chain joins TRBV30 and TRBJ2-1; 8 bases match TRBD2. The length of the CDR3 is 12 residues. With V trimmed by 5 bases and J by 7 bases, 4 bases remained unmatched. CDR1 and CDR2 from the germline V gene are GTSNPN and SVGIG (reference sequence). The CDR3 sequence is CAWAGTSNEQFF. The CDR3 region has the DNA TGTGCCTGGGCCGGGACTAGTAATGAGCAGTTCTTC.

This clone was counted only a few times. This chain links TRBV7-6 with TRBJ2-5, with 14 bases identical to TRBD2. CDR1 and CDR2 from the germline V gene are SGHVS and FNYEAQ. This CDR3 has 19 amino acids. V was pared by 1 base and J by 4 bases, with 11 bases of the junction left unmatched. The CDR3, as DNA: TGTGCCAGCAGCTTAGGGGGGGGGACTAGCGGGAGAGGAGGAGAGACCCAGTACTTC. This gives the protein CASSLGGGTSGRGGETQYF.

The rearrangement joins TRBV18 to TRBJ1-5; 8 bases fit TRBD1. The CDR3 sequence is 16 residues long. V lost 2 bases, J lost 4 bases, and 7 bases stayed unmatched. Germline CDR1 KGHSH, CDR2 LQKENI. The DNA for the CDR3 is TGTGCCAGCTCACCAGGCTTGGGGGACAGGAATCAGCCCCAGCATTTT. It codes for CASSPGLGDRNQPQHF. Full variable domain (outside the CDR3, taken from reference TRBV18 and TRBJ1-5): NAGVMQNPRHLVRRRGQEARLRCSPMKGHSHVYWYRQLPEEGLKFMVYLQKENIIDESGMPKERFSAEFPKEGPSILRIQQVVRGDSAAYFCASSPGLGDRNQPQHFGDGTRLSIL.

The chain carries TRBV6-6 and TRBJ2-4; 8 bases map to TRBD1. The trim removed 6 bases at V and 8 bases at J, leaving 6 bases unmatched. The CDR3 totals 13 residues. In germline, CDR1 is MNHNY, CDR2 SVGAGI (reference sequence). This chain's CDR3 is CASSPDREDIQYF. The CDR3 region has the DNA TGTGCCAGCAGCCCGGACAGGGAAGACATTCAGTACTTC.

The CDR3 loop is CARSLVSGSYGYTF. CDR3 DNA sequence: TGTGCCAGAAGCTTGGTTTCAGGGTCCTATGGCTACACCTTC. The chain recombines TRBV5-3 with TRBJ1-2; D may be TRBD1 (5 bases). TRBV5-3 is an ORF, with its function uncertain. The CDR3 sequence is 14 residues long. V was pared by 0 bases and J by 4 bases, with 10 bases between.

V is TRBV6-5 and J is TRBJ2-1; 9 bases agree with TRBD2. The CDR3 spans 15 residues. Germline V gives CDR1 MNHEY, CDR2 SVGAGI. J gave up 1 base and V 6 bases, and 4 bases lay outside the gene matches. Written as DNA, the CDR3 is TGTGCCAGCAGGCCAGCGGGAGGTTCCTACAATGAGCAGTTCTTC. It is translated as CASRPAGGSYNEQFF.

V and J are TRBV7-2 and TRBJ2-2, with D maybe TRBD2 (6 bases). The CDR3 totals 16 residues. The germline V and J ends were trimmed by 2 bases and 4 bases, with 14 bases remaining between them. The germline gives CDR1 SGHTA, CDR2 FQGNSA. CDR3 coding DNA: TGTGCCAGCAGCTTATTGGGGGGAGTAGTCACCGGGGAGCTGTTTTTT. Translating it yields CASSLLGGVVTGELFF.

V usage is TRBV2 and J usage is TRBJ1-2; 11 bases align to TRBD1. Losses at the gene ends were 4 bases for V and 5 bases for J; bases not matched to a gene: 6. The CDR3 totals 15 residues. Germline assignment: CDR1 SNHLY and CDR2 FYNNEI. The CDR3 sequence is CASSVSGQGAYGYTF. CDR3 nucleotides: TGTGCCAGCAGTGTATCAGGACAGGGGGCGTATGGCTACACCTTC.

V and J are TRBV19 and TRBJ1-5; D remains ambiguous. CDR1 is LNHDA and CDR2 is SQIVND in the germline V gene (reference sequence). The CDR3 extends over 14 amino acids. The V end lost 8 bases, the J end lost 1 base, and 12 bases lay between the germline ends. The CDR3 DNA sequence: TGTGCCAGTGAGGACTGGAGCAGCAATCAGCCCCAGCATTTT. Protein sequence: CASEDWSSNQPQHF.

J is TRBJ2-1 and V is TRBV23-1; TRBD1 agrees at 8 bases. TRBV23-1 is classed as an ORF, of uncertain function. CDR3 size: 17 residues. V lost 4 bases and J lost 5; bases outside the gene matches: 13. CDR3 DNA: TGCGCCAGCAGTCCCAGACAGGGGATCGGGGTCCACAATGAGCAGTTCTTC. This translates into CASSPRQGIGVHNEQFF.

In this sample, this clone turned up a few times. V is TRBV29-1 and J is TRBJ2-1; 14 nucleotides match TRBD2. CDR1 and CDR2 from the germline V gene are SQVTM and ANQGSEA. Losses at the gene ends were 7 bases for V and 8 bases for J; bases not matched to a gene: 13. The CDR3 extends over 16 amino acids. CDR3 amino acids: CSAKTGTSGSFHEQFF. CDR3 bases: TGCAGCGCCAAGACCGGGACTAGCGGGAGTTTCCATGAGCAGTTCTTC.

The chain has TRBV19 and TRBJ2-7, with 7 nucleotides matching TRBD1. With V trimmed by 3 bases and J by 4 bases, 6 bases remained unmatched. CDR1 is LNHDA, CDR2 SQIVND, per germline (reference sequence). This CDR3 region has 14 residues. The CDR3 region is CASSIYGQDYEQYF. CDR3 in DNA: TGTGCCAGTAGTATCTACGGACAGGATTACGAGCAGTACTTC.

This clone was seen more than once but under ten times. The chain employs TRBV30 and TRBJ1-3; no firm D call. Germline CDR1 reads GTSNPN; CDR2 reads SVGIG (reference sequence). The CDR3 covers 13 residues. Trimming removed 6 bases from V and 0 bases from J, with 9 bases in between. CDR3 sequence: CACRLNSGNTIYF. In DNA, the CDR3 is TGTGCCTGCCGACTGAACTCTGGAAACACCATATATTTT.

The gene calls are TRBV11-2 and TRBJ1-2, with 9 positions matching TRBD1. Germline V CDR1 and CDR2: SGHAT, FQNNGV. The CDR3 runs 15 residues. The V and J ends lost 2 bases and 4 bases, in that order; junction bases with no gene match: 5. For the CDR3, the DNA is TGTGCCAGCAGCTTATCGGACAGGGGTTCCTATGGCTACACCTTC. Residues: CASSLSDRGSYGYTF.

The chain recombines TRBV2 with TRBJ1-2, with 12 bases that match TRBD1. The CDR3 spans 13 residues. Germline assignment: CDR1 SNHLY and CDR2 FYNNEI. V was pared by 6 bases and J by 7 bases, with 3 bases of the junction left unmatched. The CDR3 DNA follows: TGTGCCAGCAGGGGACAGGGGGCGACTGGCTACACCTTC. Protein sequence: CASRGQGATGYTF. The full variable domain, completed using reference TRBV2 and TRBJ1-2, is EPEVTQTPSHQVTQMGQEVILRCVPISNHLYFYWYRQILGQKVEFLVSFYNNEISEKSEIFDDQFSVERPDGSNFTLKIRSTKLEDSAMYFCASRGQGATGYTFGSGTRLTVV.

V usage is TRBV14 and J usage is TRBJ1-2; 7 bases align to TRBD1. Unmatched junction bases numbered 7, after V lost 4 bases and J lost 2 bases. The CDR3 covers 15 residues. Germline V lookup: CDR1 SGHDN, CDR2 FVKESK. In DNA, the CDR3 is TGTGCCAGCAGCCGACGACAGGGCGCCAACTATGGCTACACCTTC. This encodes CASSRRQGANYGYTF. The variable domain in full, with the rest retrieved from reference TRBV14 and TRBJ1-2, is EAGVTQFPSHSVIEKGQTVTLRCDPISGHDNLYWYRRVMGKEIKFLLHFVKESKQDESGMPNNRFLAERTGGTYSTLKVQPAELEDSGVYFCASSRRQGANYGYTFGSGTRLTVV.

The genes are TRBV5-6 and TRBJ2-1; TRBD2 agrees at 9 bases. This CDR3 has 15 residues. V was pared by 2 bases and J by 5 bases, with 5 bases of the junction left unmatched. Germline lookup yields CDR1 SGHDT and CDR2 YYEEEE. For the CDR3, the DNA is TGTGCCAGCAGCTTCGGCGGGGGGGGCCACAATGAGCAGTTCTTC. Its translation: CASSFGGGGHNEQFF.

This clone was found once. This sequence joins TRBV5-8 and TRBJ2-7, with D tentatively TRBD1 (6 bases). Germline V gene sequence: CDR1 SGHTS, CDR2 YDEGEE. The ends were cut back, 3 bases at V and 3 bases at J, with 16 bases in the middle. The CDR3 runs to 15 residues. DNA of the CDR3: TGTGCCAGCAGCTCCGGACAGCTCTATCTCTACGAGCAGTACTTC. Translation gives CASSSGQLYLYEQYF.

V is TRBV7-2 and J is TRBJ2-7; TRBD2 matches at 8 bases. With 5 bases clipped from V and 5 bases from J, the junction kept 8 bases outside the gene matches. The CDR3 spans 14 residues. Germline V CDR1 and CDR2: SGHTA, FQGNSA. CDR3 in amino acids: CASSIGGGFDEQYF. The CDR3 region has the DNA TGTGCCAGCAGCATCGGGGGGGGGTTCGACGAGCAGTACTTC.